Sequencing of this T cell receptor (beta chain) was carried out in a study of cytomegalovirus exposure and HLA in healthy donors. Study overall: Roughly 86 million unique TCRs from HLA-typed donors made up an early data release.

Trimming cost V 11 bases and J 0 bases; bases outside gene matches: 9. This CDR3 spans 16 amino acids. From germline, CDR1 is LNHDA and CDR2 SQIVND (reference sequence). A word on this clone: The antigen remains unidentified.

Study-wide results and limits: Indistinguishable V segments, including TRBV6-2 and TRBV6-3, were excluded.

PCR amplification relied on 60 Vbeta primers (plus 13 Jbeta primers). Assay: immunoSEQ multiplex PCR; the TCRdb copy retains only in-frame clones and omits some. The repertoire holds 100,000 to 150,000 clones, about 70% seen once, with 6% to 8% in the top ten. The chain has TRBV19 and TRBJ1-4; 10 positions match TRBD1. This receptor was taken from a male donor in good health and CMV-seronegative. The material sequenced was PBMCs. As DNA, the CDR3 is TGTGCCGCCGGACAGGGGGGTCTTGCAACTAATGAAAAACTGTTTTTT. Translation gives CAAGQGGLATNEKLFF.